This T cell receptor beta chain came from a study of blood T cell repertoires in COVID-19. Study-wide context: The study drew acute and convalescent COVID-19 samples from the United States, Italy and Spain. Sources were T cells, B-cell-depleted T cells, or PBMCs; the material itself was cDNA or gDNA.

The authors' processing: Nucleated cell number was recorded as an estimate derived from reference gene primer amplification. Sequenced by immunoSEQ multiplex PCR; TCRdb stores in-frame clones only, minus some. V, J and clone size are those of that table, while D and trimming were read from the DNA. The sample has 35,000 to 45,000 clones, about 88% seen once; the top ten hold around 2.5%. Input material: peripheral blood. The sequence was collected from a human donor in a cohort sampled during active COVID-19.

The DNA of the CDR3 is TGTGCCAGCAGTATACAGGGTGGGAGCAATCAGCCCCAGCATTTT. Protein product: CASSIQGGSNQPQHF. The genes are TRBV6-6 and TRBJ1-5; D is perhaps TRBD1 (6 bases). Germline values: CDR1 MNHNY, CDR2 SVGAGI (reference sequence). Trimming took off 5 bases at V and 1 base at J, with 12 bases between the two ends. The length of the CDR3 is 15 residues.